This T cell receptor beta chain was retrieved from a study of cytomegalovirus exposure and HLA in healthy donors. Overall study results and limits: Later work found that TCR association rates differed between HLA loci; DRB1 had the most and HLA-C the fewest. While the bulk of TCR sequences proved rare, some public TCRs turned up in many donors.

On this clone itself: Its target is not known.

The PCR used 60 Vbeta and 13 Jbeta primers. Per the original data handling: Later, tens of millions of unique TCR beta chains were counted in an analysis, and 10 million to 12 million of them were shared. Produced via immunoSEQ multiplex PCR; TCRdb's table is partial and in-frame only. V, J and clone size are taken as reported in that table, and D and trimming were inferred from the DNA itself. This repertoire includes some 96,000 clones. The sample was PBMCs. The sequence derives from a woman in her twenties or thirties in good health and CMV-seronegative.

CDR3 in DNA: TGTGCCAGCAGTTACTCAGAGGAGATTGGTGGCTACGAGCAGTACTTC. Its protein is CASSYSEEIGGYEQYF. This chain uses TRBV6-5 with TRBJ2-7; D ambiguous. V was cut by 0 bases and J by 3 bases, with 15 bases left in between. The V gene's germline CDR1 is MNHEY and CDR2 SVGAGI. The CDR3 runs to 16 residues.